This TCR beta chain was found in a study of identical twins. Germline values: CDR1 SGHVS, CDR2 FNYEAQ. The CDR3 has 14 residues. J lost 4 bases, V lost 1 base, and 1 base had no gene match. Concerning this clonotype: A read error may be the cause here, since a much bigger clone is one base away.

TCRdb independently ran MiXCR on the 5' RACE reads; one entry per CDR3 protein. The sample includes 300,000 to 400,000 distinct CDR3 sequences, roughly an eighth of them seen just once. In addition, the sample was reused for a study of yellow fever vaccine responses in identical twins.

The rearrangement uses TRBV7-6 and TRBJ1-5; 7 nucleotides agree with TRBD1. Sequenced: CD8+ T cells sorted from blood. The clonotype originates from a young woman in good health. This CDR3 is CASSLGDRNQPQHF. The CDR3 nucleotides read TGTGCCAGCAGCTTAGGGGACAGAAATCAGCCCCAGCATTTT.